This T cell receptor (beta chain) was observed in a study of T-cell reconstitution after alpha-beta-depleted transplantation in children. V was trimmed by 7 bases and J by 0 bases, leaving 10 bases between them. The CDR3 extends over 13 amino acids. CDR1 and CDR2 (germline): DFQATT, SNEGSKA (reference sequence). Unique molecular identifiers were built into the TCRbeta library. TCRdb independently ran MiXCR on the PCR reads; one entry per CDR3 protein. The sample has hundreds of thousands of distinct CDR3 sequences; about 10% are singletons. This clonotype was seen a few times. The sequence was collected from a human donor who donated a stem cell graft to a child with acute myeloid leukemia. The V and J genes are TRBV20-1 and TRBJ2-1; D remains unclear. Sample: PBMCs from the stem cell graft donor, taken from the stem cell graft. The CDR3 sequence is CSGKGDSYNEQFF. The CDR3 bases are TGCAGTGGGAAGGGTGACTCCTACAATGAGCAGTTCTTC.